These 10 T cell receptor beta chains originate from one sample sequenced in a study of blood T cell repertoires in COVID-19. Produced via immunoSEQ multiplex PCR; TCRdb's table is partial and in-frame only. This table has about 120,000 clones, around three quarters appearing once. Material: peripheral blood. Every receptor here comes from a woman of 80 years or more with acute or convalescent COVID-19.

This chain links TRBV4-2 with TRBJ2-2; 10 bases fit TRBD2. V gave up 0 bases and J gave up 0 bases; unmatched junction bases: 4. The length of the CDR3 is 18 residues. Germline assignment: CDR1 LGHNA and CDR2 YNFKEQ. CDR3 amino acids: CASSQESGGASNTGELFF. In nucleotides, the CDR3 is TGTGCCAGCAGCCAAGAGAGCGGGGGGGCATCGAACACCGGGGAGCTGTTTTTT.

As DNA, the CDR3 is TGTGCCAGCAGTTCTTTAGACAGGGTCTTTTATAGCAATCAGCCCCAGCATTTT. This translates into CASSSLDRVFYSNQPQHF. J is TRBJ1-5 and V is TRBV28; TRBD1 aligns across 7 bases. CDR3 length: 18 amino acids. Germline V gene data show CDR1 as MDHEN and CDR2 as SYDVKM. V lost 4 bases, J lost 0 bases, and 12 bases stayed unmatched. Complete variable domain (other parts from reference TRBV28 and TRBJ1-5): DVKVTQSSRYLVKRTGEKVFLECVQDMDHENMFWYRQDPGLGLRLIYFSYDVKMKEKGDIPEGYSVSREKKERFSLILESASTNQTSMYLCASSSLDRVFYSNQPQHFGDGTRLSIL.

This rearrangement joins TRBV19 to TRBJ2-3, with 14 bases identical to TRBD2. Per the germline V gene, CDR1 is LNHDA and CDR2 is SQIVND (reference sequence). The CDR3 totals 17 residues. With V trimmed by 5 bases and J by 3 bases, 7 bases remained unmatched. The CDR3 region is CASSARTSGGRTDTQYF. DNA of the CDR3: TGTGCCAGTAGTGCCCGGACTAGCGGGGGGAGGACAGATACGCAGTATTTT. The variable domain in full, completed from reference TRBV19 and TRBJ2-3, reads DGGITQSPKYLFRKEGQNVTLSCEQNLNHDAMYWYRQDPGQGLRLIYYSQIVNDFQKGDIAEGYSVSREKKESFPLTVTSAQKNPTAFYLCASSARTSGGRTDTQYFGPGTRLTVL.

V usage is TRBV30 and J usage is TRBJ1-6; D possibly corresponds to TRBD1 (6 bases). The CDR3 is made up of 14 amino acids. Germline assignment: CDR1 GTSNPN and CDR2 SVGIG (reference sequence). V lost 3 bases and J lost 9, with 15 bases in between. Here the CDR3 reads CAWSSRQASSPLHF. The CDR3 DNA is TGTGCCTGGAGCTCTAGACAGGCGAGTTCACCCCTCCACTTT.

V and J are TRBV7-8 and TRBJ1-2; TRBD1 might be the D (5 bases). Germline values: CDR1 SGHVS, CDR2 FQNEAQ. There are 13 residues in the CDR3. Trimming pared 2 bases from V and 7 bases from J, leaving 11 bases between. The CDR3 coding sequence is TGTGCCAGCAGCTTACTCAGGGTGTCTGGCTACACCTTC. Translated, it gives CASSLLRVSGYTF.

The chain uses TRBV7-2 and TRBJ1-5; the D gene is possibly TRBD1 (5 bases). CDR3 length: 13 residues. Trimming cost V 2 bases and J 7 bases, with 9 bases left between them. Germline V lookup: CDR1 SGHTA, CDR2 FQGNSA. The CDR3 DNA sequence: TGTGCCAGCAGCTTATGGGGGGAGCAGCCCCAGCATTTT. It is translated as CASSLWGEQPQHF.

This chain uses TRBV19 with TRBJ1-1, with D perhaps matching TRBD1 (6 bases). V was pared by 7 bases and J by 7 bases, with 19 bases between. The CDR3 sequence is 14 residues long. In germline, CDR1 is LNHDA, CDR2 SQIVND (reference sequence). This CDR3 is CASTPWGQGSEAFF. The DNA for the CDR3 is TGTGCCAGTACCCCCTGGGGCCAGGGGAGTGAAGCTTTCTTT.

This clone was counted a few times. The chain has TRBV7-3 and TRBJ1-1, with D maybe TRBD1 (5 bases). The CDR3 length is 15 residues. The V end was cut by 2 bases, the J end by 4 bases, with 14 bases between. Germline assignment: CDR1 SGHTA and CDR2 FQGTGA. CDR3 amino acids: CASSLSGQGGTEAFF. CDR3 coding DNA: TGTGCCAGCAGCTTATCGGGTCAGGGCGGCACTGAAGCTTTCTTT.

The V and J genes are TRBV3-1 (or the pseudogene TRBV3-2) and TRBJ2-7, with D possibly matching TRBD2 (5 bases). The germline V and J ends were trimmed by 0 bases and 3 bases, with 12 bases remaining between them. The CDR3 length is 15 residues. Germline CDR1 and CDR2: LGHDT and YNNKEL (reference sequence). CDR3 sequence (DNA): TGTGCCAGCAGCCAAGATCGGGGTGGGCTCTACGAGCAGTACTTC. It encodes CASSQDRGGLYEQYF.

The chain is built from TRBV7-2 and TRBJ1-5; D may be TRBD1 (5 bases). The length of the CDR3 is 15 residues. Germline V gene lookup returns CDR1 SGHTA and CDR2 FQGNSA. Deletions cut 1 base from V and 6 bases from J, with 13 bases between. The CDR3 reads CASSLELGGGQPQHF. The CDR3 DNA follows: TGTGCCAGCAGCTTAGAACTCGGGGGGGGTCAGCCCCAGCATTTT.